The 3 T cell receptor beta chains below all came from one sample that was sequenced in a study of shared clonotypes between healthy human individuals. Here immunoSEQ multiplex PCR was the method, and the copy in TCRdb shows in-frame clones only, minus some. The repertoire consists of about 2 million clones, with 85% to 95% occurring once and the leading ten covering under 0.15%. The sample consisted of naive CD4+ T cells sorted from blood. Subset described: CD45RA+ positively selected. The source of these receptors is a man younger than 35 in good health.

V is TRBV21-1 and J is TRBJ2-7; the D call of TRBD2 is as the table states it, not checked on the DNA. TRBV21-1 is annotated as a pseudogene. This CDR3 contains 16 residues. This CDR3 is CASSKEWLADYYEQYF. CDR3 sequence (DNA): TGTGCCAGCAGCAAGGAGTGGCTAGCGGATTACTACGAGCAGTACTTC.

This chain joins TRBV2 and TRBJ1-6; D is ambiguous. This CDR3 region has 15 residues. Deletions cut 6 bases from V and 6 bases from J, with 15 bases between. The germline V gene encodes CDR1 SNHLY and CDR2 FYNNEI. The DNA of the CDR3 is TGTGCCAGCAGGAAGGGCTGGTCTGGTAATTCACCCCTCCACTTT. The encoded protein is CASRKGWSGNSPLHF. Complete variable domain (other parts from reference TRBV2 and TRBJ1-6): EPEVTQTPSHQVTQMGQEVILRCVPISNHLYFYWYRQILGQKVEFLVSFYNNEISEKSEIFDDQFSVERPDGSNFTLKIRSTKLEDSAMYFCASRKGWSGNSPLHFGNGTRLTVT.

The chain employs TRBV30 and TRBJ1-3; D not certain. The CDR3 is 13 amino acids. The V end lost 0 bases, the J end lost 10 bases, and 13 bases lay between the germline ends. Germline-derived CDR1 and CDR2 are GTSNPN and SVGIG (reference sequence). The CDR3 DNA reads TGTGCCTGGAGTGTACTGGGAGGGCTAACCATATATTTT. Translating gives CAWSVLGGLTIYF.